This note documents a single T cell receptor (beta chain) sequence. Antigen: not known. These data belong to a study of CD4 T cells in relation to SARS-CoV-2 and coronaviruses. The unexposed donors gave CD4+ T cells in about 2011-2019, prior to COVID-19. CD4+ T cells were isolated from the cells after nine to eleven days of culture. The protocol was immunoSEQ multiplex PCR, while the TCRdb copy is restricted to in-frame clones and leaves out a portion. The table lists 31,000 or so clones, approximately 79% of them singletons. Germline V lookup: CDR1 SGHRS, CDR2 YFSETQ. The CDR3 is made up of 15 amino acids. The ends were cut back, 2 bases at V and 0 bases at J, with 10 bases in the middle.

Sequences were obtained from CD4+ T cells from PBMCs, cultured in vitro. The TCR was taken from a human donor in good health. The chain uses TRBV5-1 and TRBJ2-3; D uncertain. The CDR3 reads CASSFVNPSTDTQYF. Here the CDR3 DNA reads TGCGCCAGCAGCTTCGTAAACCCCAGCACAGATACGCAGTATTTT.